This record covers a single T cell receptor (beta chain). What antigen it recognizes has not been identified. It has no much larger one-base neighbor in the sample; base qualities were not kept. These data come from a study of CD8 T cells in Susac syndrome (dated by TCRdb to the late 2010s). With regard to the full study: Among the Susac syndrome patients who were sequenced, clinically active disease was present in about six and clinical remission was observed in roughly eight. At blood withdrawal, Susac syndrome patients were therapy-naive, treated with corticosteroids (with IVIg additionally given to some), or treated with IVIg alone. Repertoire sequencing was used to test whether CD8+ T cell activation and differentiation in Susac syndrome was antigen driven. Findings and caveats that apply to the study as a whole: In the CD4+ T cell repertoire of Susac syndrome patients, clonal expansion was not detected. The study acknowledged that relatively few individuals were included in the TCR sequencing and HLA analysis.

Peripheral blood CD8+ and CD4+ T cells from healthy donors, Susac syndrome patients and multiple sclerosis patients were profiled by high-throughput TCR beta sequencing. The Susac syndrome patients fulfilled recently defined diagnostic criteria for either definite or probable disease. Bulk CD8+ and CD4+ T cells were purified by magnetic negative isolation, whereas CD8+ TEMRA cells were enriched by FACS. Blood was drawn into EDTA tubes, processed within 24 hours, and PBMCs were isolated by density gradient centrifugation. PBMCs destined for TCR sequencing were cryopreserved in liquid nitrogen and later thawed in a 37 °C water bath. A purity of at least 90% was achieved for sorted or isolated CD4+, CD8+ and CD8+ TEMRA cells. V is trimmed back by 6 bases and J by 5 bases, and the junction contains 10 bases that no gene match accounts for. The CDR3, from cysteine to phenylalanine, totals 13 residues. Of the read, only the CDR3 DNA is kept; its 39 bases are in frame from base 1. CDR1 DFQATT and CDR2 SNEGSKA were looked up in the germline V gene (reference sequence).

RNA was extracted with the RNeasy kit and roughly 0.45 to 1 ug was reverse transcribed using random hexamers. TCR beta CDR3 regions were amplified with the immunoSEQ multiplex PCR assay covering 54 Vbeta and 13 Jbeta segments. Bias from PCR amplification was corrected by using a synthetic template baseline for primer optimization and for computational correction. On the study's bioinformatics: Reads were annotated to V, D and J genes according to IMGT and were analyzed with immunoSEQ Analyzer, with only productive sequences retained. Clonality was computed as one minus Shannon entropy normalized by log2 of the number of productive unique sequences. For each patient and control, public and private clones were evaluated within the 100 most prevalent clones. A clone was defined as Susac-specific if it was absent from the healthy and MS cohorts, from some 980 published viral clones and from other ImmuneACCESS disease sequences. TCRdb ran its own pipeline on the public reads, namely fastp trimming at Q25 and MiXCR clone calling, and kept in-frame beta chains. Each entry is one CDR3 protein sequence, shown with its most common DNA and genes. It is TCRdb's table, rather than the study itself, that gives the V and J calls and clone size. For this sample the table gives roughly 250,000 distinct CDR3 sequences, of which almost 97% were detected only once. Together, the top ten hold 0.095% to 0.12% of the sample.

Recombination joined TRBV20-1 with TRBJ2-7, with 7 central nucleotides matching TRBD2. The material sequenced was CD4+ T cells from PBMCs. This sequence originates from a human donor with Susac syndrome. CDR3 region: CSADSGTTNEQYF. The sequence in DNA is TGCAGTGCAGATTCCGGGACTACAAACGAGCAGTACTTC.